The clone carrying this TCR beta chain was seen a few times. Antigen specificity is unknown. This sample is part of a study of T cell repertoires in cytomegalovirus infection. Study context: It was recently identified HLA-C-restricted and well-studied HLA-B-restricted CMV epitopes that the study used.

The CDR3 is 17 amino acids. V was cut by 0 bases and J by 4 bases, with 15 bases left in between. Germline CDR1 and CDR2: LNHNV and YYDKDF (reference sequence). TCRdb redid the calling of the reads with MiXCR, one entry per CDR3 protein. The data show approximately 300,000 distinct CDR3 sequences, roughly 25% seen once. Study findings and constraints: HLA-C-restricted CMV-specific TCR beta clonotypes prevailed in the ex vivo response.

Sequenced here: cultured PBMCs, sampled from culture after CMV antigen stimulation. The rearrangement joins TRBV15 to TRBJ2-2; D is undetermined. The sequence derives from a human donor in good health (CMV status not recorded). Some clones in this sample may be carry-over from other donors' samples. Here the CDR3 DNA reads TGTGCCACCAGCAGAGATCGCGCCCCCCCGGGCACCGGGGAGCTGTTTTTT. This translates into CATSRDRAPPGTGELFF.